This T cell receptor (beta chain) stems from a study of chemoradiotherapy in HPV16-positive cancers. About the study: Functional T-cell assays on a couple of HPV16-positive patients' cells defined candidate HPV-specific clones and common TCR motifs. Overall study findings and caveats: Non-HPV-specific T cells did not expand in tumors during treatment, whereas candidate HPV-specific clones and E7-related motifs did. Better recurrence-free survival went with HPV-responsive T-cell expansion in HPV16-positive patients.

Samples were taken several times over chemoradiotherapy. Concerning this clone itself: Its antigen is unknown.

Per the germline V gene, CDR1 is SGHTS and CDR2 is YDEGEE. The CDR3 extends over 14 amino acids. V was shortened by 2 bases and J by 2 bases, with 11 bases between the two germline ends. TCRdb's copy holds only in-frame clones and misses some; the assay was immunoSEQ multiplex PCR. The data show under 40,000 clones, about 88% seen once. The material was blood, obtained from a patient who underwent chemoradiotherapy. The chain couples TRBV5-8 to TRBJ2-7; no reliable D call. The clonotype comes from a human donor with HPV-associated anogenital cancer. The CDR3 spells CASSFLTTTYEQYF. The CDR3 bases are TGTGCCAGCAGCTTTCTCACGACAACCTACGAGCAGTACTTC.